The rows below give T cell receptor beta chains drawn from one sample of a study of high-grade serous ovarian cancer treatment subgroups. Assay: immunoSEQ multiplex PCR; the TCRdb copy retains only in-frame clones and omits some. The sample lists 13,000 or so clones; approximately 85% were seen once. Specimen: tumor tissue. The receptors were sampled from a human donor with high-grade serous ovarian cancer. The CDR3 runs from the conserved cysteine through the conserved F or W. Each record gives: CDR3 DNA, CDR3 protein, clone size, D gene, V gene, CDR3 length, J gene. The D gene is left open where the match is weak. Size values are once, few and many counts, or a class for expanded clones, and some rows have none.

CDR3nt: TGCGCCAGCAGCTTGATGGGGGGGAGGACCTACGAGCAGTACTTC
CDR3aa: CASSLMGGRTYEQYF
abundance: -
d_gene: TRBD2
v_gene: TRBV5-1
len: 15
j_gene: TRBJ2-7

CDR3nt: TGTGCCAGCAGTTACTCCGGGACATCCTACGAGCAGTACTTC
CDR3aa: CASSYSGTSYEQYF
abundance: -
d_gene: -
v_gene: TRBV6-6
len: 14
j_gene: TRBJ2-7

CDR3nt: TGTGCCAGCTCACCCCGATCCGACCCTGGAAACACCATATATTTT
CDR3aa: CASSPRSDPGNTIYF
abundance: -
d_gene: -
v_gene: TRBV18
len: 15
j_gene: TRBJ1-3

CDR3nt: TGTGCCAGCAGCACACTAGCGAGCACAGATACGCAGTATTTT
CDR3aa: CASSTLASTDTQYF
abundance: -
d_gene: TRBD2
v_gene: TRBV7-2
len: 14
j_gene: TRBJ2-3

CDR3nt: TGTGCCAGCAGCTCGACAGGGCAGCCCCAGCATTTT
CDR3aa: CASSSTGQPQHF
abundance: few
d_gene: TRBD1
v_gene: TRBV5-6
len: 12
j_gene: TRBJ1-5

CDR3nt: TGTGCCAGCAGCTCACTAGGAGGGTCAGAGCAGGTCTCCAAACTGTTTTTT
CDR3aa: CASSSLGGSEQVSKLFF
abundance: once
d_gene: -
v_gene: TRBV11-2
len: 17
j_gene: TRBJ1-4

CDR3nt: TGTGCCAGCAGCCCCGGACAGACATACCTCTACGAGCAGTACTTC
CDR3aa: CASSPGQTYLYEQYF
abundance: -
d_gene: -
v_gene: TRBV14
len: 15
j_gene: TRBJ2-7

CDR3nt: TGTGCCAGCAGTGAACGCCGGGACAGGGACTATCAGCCCCAGCATTTT
CDR3aa: CASSERRDRDYQPQHF
abundance: -
d_gene: TRBD1
v_gene: TRBV6-1
len: 16
j_gene: TRBJ1-5

CDR3nt: TGTGCCAGCAGCTTTAGCGGGGGGGTCCAAGAGACCCAGTACTTC
CDR3aa: CASSFSGGVQETQYF
abundance: once
d_gene: TRBD2
v_gene: TRBV7-3
len: 15
j_gene: TRBJ2-5

CDR3nt: TGCGCCAGCAGCCAAGACCCCGCCTCTGGAAACACCATATATTTT
CDR3aa: CASSQDPASGNTIYF
abundance: -
d_gene: -
v_gene: TRBV4-1
len: 15
j_gene: TRBJ1-3

CDR3nt: TGTGCCAGCAGCTTAAGCGGGGGGGTCAATGAGCAGTTCTTC
CDR3aa: CASSLSGGVNEQFF
abundance: -
d_gene: TRBD2
v_gene: TRBV5-6
len: 14
j_gene: TRBJ2-1

CDR3nt: TGTGCCAGCAGTTACTTGGGACAGGAGGTATCAATTTATGGCTACACCTTC
CDR3aa: CASSYLGQEVSIYGYTF
abundance: -
d_gene: TRBD1
v_gene: TRBV28
len: 17
j_gene: TRBJ1-2

CDR3nt: TGTGCCAGCAGCTTATCAGGGGGATTAGGGAACACTGAAGCTTTCTTT
CDR3aa: CASSLSGGLGNTEAFF
abundance: -
d_gene: TRBD1
v_gene: TRBV7-9
len: 16
j_gene: TRBJ1-1

CDR3nt: TGTGCCAGCAGCTATCGAAACACTGAAGCTTTCTTT
CDR3aa: CASSYRNTEAFF
abundance: once
d_gene: -
v_gene: TRBV11-2
len: 12
j_gene: TRBJ1-1

CDR3nt: TGTGCCAGCAGCCATTACAATGGGGTCGGGTACTTC
CDR3aa: CASSHYNGVGYF
abundance: -
d_gene: -
v_gene: TRBV5-6
len: 12
j_gene: TRBJ2-5

CDR3nt: TGTGCCAGCAGCTTATTGGCGAGCCAGCCCCAGCATTTT
CDR3aa: CASSLLASQPQHF
abundance: -
d_gene: -
v_gene: TRBV7-6
len: 13
j_gene: TRBJ1-5

CDR3nt: TGTGCCAGCAGCTTCACCCAGGCCCAGCGGGGGACCACAGATACGCAGTATTTT
CDR3aa: CASSFTQAQRGTTDTQYF
abundance: once
d_gene: TRBD2
v_gene: TRBV5-5
len: 18
j_gene: TRBJ2-3

CDR3nt: TGTGCCAGCAGCTTAGTAAGGACAGAGAGGGAAGCTTTCTTT
CDR3aa: CASSLVRTEREAFF
abundance: -
d_gene: -
v_gene: TRBV7-2
len: 14
j_gene: TRBJ1-1

CDR3nt: TGTGCCAGCAGCCCTCCGGGCAGGGGGCGGGCTGAAGCTTTCTTT
CDR3aa: CASSPPGRGRAEAFF
abundance: few
d_gene: TRBD1
v_gene: TRBV14
len: 15
j_gene: TRBJ1-1

CDR3nt: TGTGCCAGCAGCTTAGGACAGGGTCTAACCACTGAAGCTTTCTTT
CDR3aa: CASSLGQGLTTEAFF
abundance: -
d_gene: TRBD1
v_gene: TRBV7-8
len: 15
j_gene: TRBJ1-1

CDR3nt: TGTGCCAGCTGGGGAAACACCGGGGAGCTGTTTTTT
CDR3aa: CASWGNTGELFF
abundance: -
d_gene: -
v_gene: TRBV6-1
len: 12
j_gene: TRBJ2-2

CDR3nt: TGTGCCACCGGGACGGACTACGAGCAGTACTTC
CDR3aa: CATGTDYEQYF
abundance: -
d_gene: -
v_gene: TRBV10-3
len: 11
j_gene: TRBJ2-7

CDR3nt: TGTGCCAGCAGTAGCGGACAGGGCCTAGAGCAGTACTTC
CDR3aa: CASSSGQGLEQYF
abundance: -
d_gene: TRBD1
v_gene: TRBV27
len: 13
j_gene: TRBJ2-7

CDR3nt: TGTGCCAGCGGAGGGCGGGGGGAGCCAGATACGCAGTATTTT
CDR3aa: CASGGRGEPDTQYF
abundance: -
d_gene: TRBD2
v_gene: TRBV28
len: 14
j_gene: TRBJ2-3

CDR3nt: TGTGCCATCAGTGACCCGACACGCTTAGGTGGCTACACCTTC
CDR3aa: CAISDPTRLGGYTF
abundance: few
d_gene: -
v_gene: TRBV10-3
len: 14
j_gene: TRBJ1-2

CDR3nt: TGTGCCAGCAGCTTAGGAAGCAGGGCTGATTCACCCCTCCACTTT
CDR3aa: CASSLGSRADSPLHF
abundance: -
d_gene: -
v_gene: TRBV7-6
len: 15
j_gene: TRBJ1-6

CDR3nt: TGTGCCAGCAGCTTAGACAGGAACACTGAAGCTTTCTTT
CDR3aa: CASSLDRNTEAFF
abundance: -
d_gene: -
v_gene: TRBV7-2
len: 13
j_gene: TRBJ1-1

CDR3nt: TGTGCCAGCAGCTTAGTCAGAGATTATGGCTACACCTTC
CDR3aa: CASSLVRDYGYTF
abundance: -
d_gene: -
v_gene: TRBV7-9
len: 13
j_gene: TRBJ1-2

CDR3nt: TGTGCCAGCAGTCTAGACAGGGGGGGTAACACTGAAGCTTTCTTT
CDR3aa: CASSLDRGGNTEAFF
abundance: -
d_gene: TRBD1
v_gene: TRBV2
len: 15
j_gene: TRBJ1-1

CDR3nt: TGTGCCAGCAGCCAAGGACAGGGTTTGGGCGAGCAGTACTTC
CDR3aa: CASSQGQGLGEQYF
abundance: -
d_gene: TRBD1
v_gene: TRBV4-2
len: 14
j_gene: TRBJ2-7

CDR3nt: TGTGCCAGTAGTATCGGCCCTGGGAGGCCCCAGCATTTT
CDR3aa: CASSIGPGRPQHF
abundance: -
d_gene: -
v_gene: TRBV19
len: 13
j_gene: TRBJ1-5

CDR3nt: TGTGCCAGCAGCTCGGGTCTCCCAGGGGATGAGCAGTTCTTC
CDR3aa: CASSSGLPGDEQFF
abundance: once
d_gene: -
v_gene: TRBV7-9
len: 14
j_gene: TRBJ2-1

CDR3nt: TGCGCCAGCAGCCAAGAGGGTCAGCCGAATGAAAAACTGTTTTTT
CDR3aa: CASSQEGQPNEKLFF
abundance: -
d_gene: -
v_gene: TRBV4-3
len: 15
j_gene: TRBJ1-4